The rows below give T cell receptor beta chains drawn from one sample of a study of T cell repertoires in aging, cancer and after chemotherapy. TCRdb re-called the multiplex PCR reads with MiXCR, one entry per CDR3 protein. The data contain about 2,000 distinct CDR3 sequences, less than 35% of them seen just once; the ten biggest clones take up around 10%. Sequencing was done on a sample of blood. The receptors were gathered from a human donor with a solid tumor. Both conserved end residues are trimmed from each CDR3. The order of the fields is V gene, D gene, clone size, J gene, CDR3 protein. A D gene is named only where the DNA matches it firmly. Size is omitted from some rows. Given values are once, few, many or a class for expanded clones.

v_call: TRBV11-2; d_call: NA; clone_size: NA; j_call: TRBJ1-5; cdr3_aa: ASSFSGNNQPQH
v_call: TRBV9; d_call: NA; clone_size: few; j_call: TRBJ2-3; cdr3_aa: ASSEPSTDTQY
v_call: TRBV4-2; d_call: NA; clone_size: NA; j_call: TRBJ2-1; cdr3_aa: ASSPNPLSSSYNEQF
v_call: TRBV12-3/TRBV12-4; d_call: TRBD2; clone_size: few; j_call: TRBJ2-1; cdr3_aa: ASSLRGLAGGGSYNEQF
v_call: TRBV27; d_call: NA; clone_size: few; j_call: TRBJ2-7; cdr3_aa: ASRRGQEQY
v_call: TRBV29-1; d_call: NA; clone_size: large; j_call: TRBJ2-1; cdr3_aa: SVGGTEERDEQF
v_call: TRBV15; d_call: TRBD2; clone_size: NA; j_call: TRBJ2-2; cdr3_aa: ATSRGLAGGGVPTGELF
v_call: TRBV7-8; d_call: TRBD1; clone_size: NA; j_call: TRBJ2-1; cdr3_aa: ASSSRDRGPYNEQF
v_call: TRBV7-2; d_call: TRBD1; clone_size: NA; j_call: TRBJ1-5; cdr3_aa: ASSLATGAYQPQH
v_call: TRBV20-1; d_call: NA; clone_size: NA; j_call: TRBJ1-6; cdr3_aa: SARDPGEEGSPLH
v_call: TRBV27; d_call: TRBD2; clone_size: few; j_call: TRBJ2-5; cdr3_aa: ASSLWTSGMETQY
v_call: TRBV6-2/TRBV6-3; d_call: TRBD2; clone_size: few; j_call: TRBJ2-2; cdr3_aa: ASSLSGGYTGELF
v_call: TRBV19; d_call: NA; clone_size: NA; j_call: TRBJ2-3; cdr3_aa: ASSLQGFADTQY
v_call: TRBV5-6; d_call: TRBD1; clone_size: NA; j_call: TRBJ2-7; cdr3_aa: ASSRGQGASYEQY
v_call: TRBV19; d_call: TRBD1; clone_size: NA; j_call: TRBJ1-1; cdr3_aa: ASTPRRGTGTHRGEYGAF
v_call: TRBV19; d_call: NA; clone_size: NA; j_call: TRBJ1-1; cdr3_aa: ASSKLDPGRINTEAF